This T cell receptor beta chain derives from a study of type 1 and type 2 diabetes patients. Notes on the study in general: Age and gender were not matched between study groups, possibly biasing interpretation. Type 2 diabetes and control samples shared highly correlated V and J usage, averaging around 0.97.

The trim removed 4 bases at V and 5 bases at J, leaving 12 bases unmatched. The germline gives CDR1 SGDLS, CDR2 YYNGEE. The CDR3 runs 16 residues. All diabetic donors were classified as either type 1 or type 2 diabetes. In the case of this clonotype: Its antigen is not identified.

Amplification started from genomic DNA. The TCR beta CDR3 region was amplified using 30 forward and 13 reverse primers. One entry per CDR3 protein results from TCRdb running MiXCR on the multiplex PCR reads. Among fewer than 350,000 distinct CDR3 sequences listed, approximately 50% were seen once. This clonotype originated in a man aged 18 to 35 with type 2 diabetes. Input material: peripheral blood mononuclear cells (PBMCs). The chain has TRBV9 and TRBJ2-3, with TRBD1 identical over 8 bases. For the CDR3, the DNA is TGTGCCAGCAGCACACACCGGGACAGGAGTTTAGATACGCAGTATTTT. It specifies CASSTHRDRSLDTQYF. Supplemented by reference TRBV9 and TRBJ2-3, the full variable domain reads DSGVTQTPKHLITATGQRVTLRCSPRSGDLSVYWYQQSLDQGLQFLIQYYNGEERAKGNILERFSAQQFPDLHSELNLSSLELGDSALYFCASSTHRDRSLDTQYFGPGTRLTVL.